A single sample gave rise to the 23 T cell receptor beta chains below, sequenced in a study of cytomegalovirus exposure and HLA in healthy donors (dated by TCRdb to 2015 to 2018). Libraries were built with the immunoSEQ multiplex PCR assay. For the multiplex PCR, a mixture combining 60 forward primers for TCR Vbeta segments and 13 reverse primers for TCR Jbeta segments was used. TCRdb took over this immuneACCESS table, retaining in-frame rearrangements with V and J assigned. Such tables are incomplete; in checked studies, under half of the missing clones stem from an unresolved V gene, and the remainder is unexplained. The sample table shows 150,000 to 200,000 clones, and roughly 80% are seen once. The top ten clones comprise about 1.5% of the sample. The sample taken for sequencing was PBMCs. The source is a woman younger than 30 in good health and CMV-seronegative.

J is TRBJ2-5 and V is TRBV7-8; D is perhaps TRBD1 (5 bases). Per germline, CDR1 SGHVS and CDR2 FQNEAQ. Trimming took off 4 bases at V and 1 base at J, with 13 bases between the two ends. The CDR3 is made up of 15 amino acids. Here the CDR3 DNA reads TGTGCCAGCAGCTCTTATAGACAGAGCCAAGAGACCCAGTACTTC. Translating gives CASSSYRQSQETQYF. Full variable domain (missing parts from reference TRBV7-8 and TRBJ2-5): GAGVSQSPRYKVAKRGQDVALRCDPISGHVSLFWYQQALGQGPEFLTYFQNEAQLDKSGLPSDRFFAERPEGSVSTLKIQRTQQEDSAVYLCASSSYRQSQETQYFGPGTRLLVL.

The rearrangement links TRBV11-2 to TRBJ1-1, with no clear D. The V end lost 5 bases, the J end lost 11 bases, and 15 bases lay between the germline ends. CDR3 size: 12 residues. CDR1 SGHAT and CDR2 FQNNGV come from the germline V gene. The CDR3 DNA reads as TGTGCCAGCAGCCCAGCCCCGGGTGTGGCTTTCTTT. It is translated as CASSPAPGVAFF.

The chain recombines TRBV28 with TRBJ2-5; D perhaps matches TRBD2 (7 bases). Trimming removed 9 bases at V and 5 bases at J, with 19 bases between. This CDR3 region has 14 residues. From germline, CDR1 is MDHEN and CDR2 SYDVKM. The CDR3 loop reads CASGGGSQGETQYF. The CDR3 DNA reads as TGTGCCAGTGGGGGGGGTTCCCAGGGGGAGACCCAGTACTTC. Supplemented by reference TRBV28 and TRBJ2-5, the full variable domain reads DVKVTQSSRYLVKRTGEKVFLECVQDMDHENMFWYRQDPGLGLRLIYFSYDVKMKEKGDIPEGYSVSREKKERFSLILESASTNQTSMYLCASGGGSQGETQYFGPGTRLLVL.

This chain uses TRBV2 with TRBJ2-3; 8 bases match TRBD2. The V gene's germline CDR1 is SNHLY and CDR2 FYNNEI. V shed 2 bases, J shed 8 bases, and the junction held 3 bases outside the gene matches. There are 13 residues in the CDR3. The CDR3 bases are TGTGCCAGCAGTGAACCGGGGGGGTTTACGCAGTATTTT. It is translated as CASSEPGGFTQYF.

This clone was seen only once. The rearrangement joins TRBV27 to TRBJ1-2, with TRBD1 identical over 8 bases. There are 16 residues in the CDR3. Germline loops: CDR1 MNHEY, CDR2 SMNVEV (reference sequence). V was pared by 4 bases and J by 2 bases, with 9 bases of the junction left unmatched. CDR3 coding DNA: TGTGCCAGCAGTTCATCGACAGGGGAACTAAACTATGGCTACACCTTC. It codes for CASSSSTGELNYGYTF.

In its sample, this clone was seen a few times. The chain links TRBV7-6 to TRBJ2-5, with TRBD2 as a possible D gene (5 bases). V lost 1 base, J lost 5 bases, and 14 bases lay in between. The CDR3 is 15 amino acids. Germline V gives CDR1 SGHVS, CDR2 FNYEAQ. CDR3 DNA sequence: TGTGCCAGCAGCTTAGAGTCCGGGGTCGGCGAGACCCAGTACTTC. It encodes CASSLESGVGETQYF.

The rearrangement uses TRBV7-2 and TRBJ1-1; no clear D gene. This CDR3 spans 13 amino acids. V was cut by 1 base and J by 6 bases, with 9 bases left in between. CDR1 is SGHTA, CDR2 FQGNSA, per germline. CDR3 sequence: CASSLEEGSEAFF. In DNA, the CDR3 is TGTGCCAGCAGCTTAGAGGAGGGCTCTGAAGCTTTCTTT.

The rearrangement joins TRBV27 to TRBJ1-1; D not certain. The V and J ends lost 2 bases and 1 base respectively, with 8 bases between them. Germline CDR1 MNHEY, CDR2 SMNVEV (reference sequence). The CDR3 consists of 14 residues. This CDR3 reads CASSLNSPNTEAFF. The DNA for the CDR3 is TGTGCCAGCAGTTTAAACAGCCCGAACACTGAAGCTTTCTTT.

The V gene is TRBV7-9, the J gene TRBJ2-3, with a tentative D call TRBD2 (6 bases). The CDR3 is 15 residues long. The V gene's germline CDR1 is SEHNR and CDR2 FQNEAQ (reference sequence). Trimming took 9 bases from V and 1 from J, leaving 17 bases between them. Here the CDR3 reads CARYLAEQGTDTQYF. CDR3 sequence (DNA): TGTGCCAGATACTTAGCGGAACAGGGCACAGATACGCAGTATTTT. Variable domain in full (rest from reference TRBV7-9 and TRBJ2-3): DTGVSQNPRHKITKRGQNVTFRCDPISEHNRLYWYRQTLGQGPEFLTYFQNEAQLEKSRLLSDRFSAERPKGSFSTLEIQRTEQGDSAMYLCARYLAEQGTDTQYFGPGTRLTVL.

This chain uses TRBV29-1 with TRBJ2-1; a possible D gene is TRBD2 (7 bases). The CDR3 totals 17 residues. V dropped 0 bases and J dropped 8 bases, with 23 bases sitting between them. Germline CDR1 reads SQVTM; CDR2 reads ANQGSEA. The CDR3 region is CSVEDWTGGGSGDEQFF. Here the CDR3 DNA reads TGCAGCGTTGAAGACTGGACCGGGGGCGGGAGTGGCGATGAGCAGTTCTTC.

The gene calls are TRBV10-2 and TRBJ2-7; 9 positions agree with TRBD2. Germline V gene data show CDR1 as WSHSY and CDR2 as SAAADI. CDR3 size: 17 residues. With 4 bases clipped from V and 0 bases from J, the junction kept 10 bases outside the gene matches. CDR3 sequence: CASSGTSAPSFSYEQYF. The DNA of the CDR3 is TGCGCCAGCAGTGGGACTAGCGCACCATCCTTCTCCTACGAGCAGTACTTC.

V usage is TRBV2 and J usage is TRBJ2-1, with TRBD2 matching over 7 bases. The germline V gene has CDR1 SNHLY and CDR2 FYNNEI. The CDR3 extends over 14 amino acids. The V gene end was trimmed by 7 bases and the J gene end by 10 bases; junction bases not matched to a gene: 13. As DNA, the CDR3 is TGTGCCAGCAAATTAGCGGGTCAGAACAGGGAGCAGTTCTTC. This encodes CASKLAGQNREQFF.

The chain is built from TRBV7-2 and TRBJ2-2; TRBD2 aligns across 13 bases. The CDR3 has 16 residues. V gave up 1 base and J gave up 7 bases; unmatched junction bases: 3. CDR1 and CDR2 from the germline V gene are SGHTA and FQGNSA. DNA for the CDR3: TGTGCCAGCAGCTTAGAACTAGCGGGAGGGGGCGGGGAGCTGTTTTTT. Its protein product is CASSLELAGGGGELFF. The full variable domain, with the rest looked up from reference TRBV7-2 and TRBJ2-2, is GAGVSQSPSNKVTEKGKDVELRCDPISGHTALYWYRQSLGQGLEFLIYFQGNSAPDKSGLPSDRFSAERTGGSVSTLTIQRTQQEDSAVYLCASSLELAGGGGELFFGEGSRLTVL.

As DNA, the CDR3 is TGCGCCACCTCAACAACAGGGGCCCTAAGCTCCTACAATGAGCAGTTCTTC. It specifies CATSTTGALSSYNEQFF. V is TRBV10-2 and J is TRBJ2-1; 7 bases line up with TRBD1. V was pared by 10 bases and J by 0 bases, with 15 bases of the junction left unmatched. This CDR3 spans 17 amino acids. The V gene's germline CDR1 is WSHSY and CDR2 SAAADI.

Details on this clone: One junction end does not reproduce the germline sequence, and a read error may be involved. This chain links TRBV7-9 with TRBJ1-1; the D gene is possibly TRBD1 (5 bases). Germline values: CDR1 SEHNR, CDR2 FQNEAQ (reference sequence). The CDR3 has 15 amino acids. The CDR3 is CSSTLGGTGNTEAFF. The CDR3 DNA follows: TGTTCCAGCACATTGGGTGGGACTGGGAACACTGAAGCTTTCTTT. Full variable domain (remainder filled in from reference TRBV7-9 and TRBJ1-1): DTGVSQNPRHKITKRGQNVTFRCDPISEHNRLYWYRQTLGQGPEFLTYFQNEAQLEKSRLLSDRFSAERPKGSFSTLEIQRTEQGDSAMYLCSSTLGGTGNTEAFFGQGTRLTVV.

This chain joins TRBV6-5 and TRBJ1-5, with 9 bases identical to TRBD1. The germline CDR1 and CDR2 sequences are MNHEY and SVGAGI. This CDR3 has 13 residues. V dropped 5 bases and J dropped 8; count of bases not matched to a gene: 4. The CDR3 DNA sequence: TGTGCCAGCAGTCGGGACAGGGACGAGCCCCAGCATTTT. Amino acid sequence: CASSRDRDEPQHF.

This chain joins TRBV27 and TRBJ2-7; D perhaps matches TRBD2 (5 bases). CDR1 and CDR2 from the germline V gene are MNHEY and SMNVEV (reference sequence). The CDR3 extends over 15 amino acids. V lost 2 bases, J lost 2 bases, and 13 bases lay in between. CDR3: CASSLRGGSTYEQYF. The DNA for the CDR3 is TGTGCCAGCAGTTTACGTGGCGGGTCGACCTACGAGCAGTACTTC.

In nucleotides, the CDR3 is TGTGCCAGCAGTGAACAGGCGGGGAAGCAGTACTTC. This gives the protein CASSEQAGKQYF. J is TRBJ2-5 and V is TRBV2; D may be TRBD2 (6 bases). Germline V CDR1 and CDR2: SNHLY, FYNNEI. Trimming pared 2 bases from V and 11 bases from J, leaving 12 bases between. The CDR3 runs 12 residues.

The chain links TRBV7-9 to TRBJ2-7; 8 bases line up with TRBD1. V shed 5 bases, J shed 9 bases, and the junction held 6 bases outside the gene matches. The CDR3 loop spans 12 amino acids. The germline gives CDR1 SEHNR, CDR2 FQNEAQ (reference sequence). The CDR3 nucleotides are TGTGCCAGCAGCAGGACAGGGACCGCGCAGTACGTC. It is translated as CASSRTGTAQYV.

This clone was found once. This CDR3 is CASRRPAGSGGNTIYF. DNA of the CDR3: TGTGCCAGCAGACGACCGGCGGGGTCTGGCGGAAACACCATATATTTT. The V gene is TRBV28, the J gene TRBJ1-3, with unresolved D. V lost 6 bases, J lost 4 bases, and 19 bases lay in between. This CDR3 contains 16 residues. The germline gives CDR1 MDHEN, CDR2 SYDVKM.

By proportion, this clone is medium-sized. CDR3 region: CASSPWGQYDTVHGYTF. The CDR3, as DNA: TGTGCCAGCAGCCCTTGGGGACAGTACGACACGGTGCATGGCTACACCTTC. The chain joins TRBV9 to TRBJ1-2; 7 bases are a match to TRBD1. The germline V gene has CDR1 SGDLS and CDR2 YYNGEE. Trimming cost V 4 bases and J 6 bases; bases outside gene matches: 18. This CDR3 has 17 residues.

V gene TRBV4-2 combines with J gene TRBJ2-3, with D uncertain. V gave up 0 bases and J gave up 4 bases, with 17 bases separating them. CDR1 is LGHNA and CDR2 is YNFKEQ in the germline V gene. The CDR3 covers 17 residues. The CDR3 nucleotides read TGTGCCAGCAGCCAAGATTGGGCCACGAGTGTTGCAGATACGCAGTATTTT. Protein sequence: CASSQDWATSVADTQYF.

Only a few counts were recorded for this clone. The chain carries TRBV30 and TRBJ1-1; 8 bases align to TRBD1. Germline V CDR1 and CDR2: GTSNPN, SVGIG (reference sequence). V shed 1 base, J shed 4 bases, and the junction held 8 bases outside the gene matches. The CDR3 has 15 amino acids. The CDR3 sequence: CAWSDAGTGGTEAFF. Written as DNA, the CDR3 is TGTGCCTGGAGTGATGCAGGGACAGGAGGCACTGAAGCTTTCTTT. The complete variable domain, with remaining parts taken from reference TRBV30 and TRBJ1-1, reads SQTIHQWPATLVQPVGSPLSLECTVEGTSNPNLYWYRQAAGRGLQLLFYSVGIGQISSEVPQNLSASRPQDRQFILSSKKLLLSDSGFYLCAWSDAGTGGTEAFFGQGTRLTVV.